The 22 T cell receptor beta chains below were found in one sample sequenced in a study of cytomegalovirus exposure and HLA in healthy donors listed by TCRdb under 2017. Libraries were constructed by the immunoSEQ multiplex PCR assay. A mixture of 60 forward primers for TCR Vbeta segments and 13 reverse primers for TCR Jbeta segments was used in the multiplex PCR. TCRdb's version of the immuneACCESS table is confined to in-frame rearrangements and falls short of the full clone set. An unresolved V gene accounts for under half of the shortfall where checked; the remainder is of unknown origin. The sample contains roughly 76,000 clones, more than 80% of them found a single time. The ten largest clones represent roughly 2% of the sample. Source material: PBMCs. All receptors derive from a woman in her 30s in good health and CMV-seronegative.

This clone occurred once. V is TRBV27 and J is TRBJ1-4; 8 bases are a match to TRBD1. This CDR3 spans 15 amino acids. V gave up 7 bases and J gave up 3 bases; unmatched junction bases: 7. Looked up from germline, CDR1 is MNHEY and CDR2 is SMNVEV (reference sequence). The CDR3 sequence is CASKAQGAPNEKLFF. CDR3 bases: TGTGCCAGCAAGGCCCAGGGGGCACCTAATGAAAAACTGTTTTTT.

The table lists this clone with a count of one. The CDR3 here is CASKKGGEAYEQYF. CDR3 DNA sequence: TGTGCCAGTAAAAAAGGGGGCGAGGCCTACGAGCAGTACTTC. This rearrangement joins TRBV19 to TRBJ2-7, with TRBD1 matching over 7 bases. There are 14 residues in the CDR3. Germline V gene data show CDR1 as LNHDA and CDR2 as SQIVND (reference sequence). J was trimmed by 2 bases and V by 7 bases; bases with no gene match: 8.

V gene TRBV7-8 combines with J gene TRBJ2-5, with D perhaps matching TRBD2 (5 bases). The assigned J gene may be wrong: the sequence end matches TRBJ2-7 better. The CDR3 runs 15 residues. The V gene's germline CDR1 is SGHVS and CDR2 FQNEAQ. The CDR3 loop is CASSLAAGLSYEQYF. In DNA form, the CDR3 reads TGTGCCAGCAGCTTAGCCGCAGGACTCTCCTACGAGCAGTACTTC.

This clone was observed once. This sequence joins TRBV21-1 and TRBJ2-7; the table's D call TRBD1 went unverified against the DNA. TRBV21-1 is a listed pseudogene. The CDR3 length is 13 residues. The CDR3 sequence: CASSRTGGCEQYF. The CDR3 DNA sequence: TGTGCCAGCAGCCGAACAGGGGGCTGCGAGCAGTACTTC.

The chain couples TRBV4-1 to TRBJ2-7; TRBD2 aligns across 14 bases. J lost 2 bases, V lost 0 bases, and 12 bases had no gene match. CDR1 and CDR2 (germline): MGHRA, YSYEKL. CDR3 length equals 20 residues. The CDR3 sequence is CASSQEFGRGLAGDAYEQYF. CDR3 DNA: TGCGCCAGCAGCCAAGAGTTTGGCAGGGGACTAGCGGGAGATGCCTACGAGCAGTACTTC.

In nucleotides, the CDR3 is TGTGCCAGTAGTATTAGGGGAGGGAACACTGAAGCTTTCTTT. It translates to CASSIRGGNTEAFF. The rearrangement joins TRBV19 to TRBJ1-1; D is possibly TRBD1 (5 bases). The CDR3 extends over 14 amino acids. Germline values: CDR1 LNHDA, CDR2 SQIVND (reference sequence). V was shortened by 3 bases and J by 1 base, with 9 bases between the two germline ends.

J is TRBJ2-3 and V is TRBV28; no reliable D call. The germline V and J ends were trimmed by 2 bases and 4 bases, with 10 bases remaining between them. The CDR3 is 14 amino acids. Germline V gene data show CDR1 as MDHEN and CDR2 as SYDVKM. In DNA form, the CDR3 reads TGTGCCAGCAGTTTAGGCGGAAAGCCAGATACGCAGTATTTT. Translated: CASSLGGKPDTQYF. Variable domain in full (rest from reference TRBV28 and TRBJ2-3): DVKVTQSSRYLVKRTGEKVFLECVQDMDHENMFWYRQDPGLGLRLIYFSYDVKMKEKGDIPEGYSVSREKKERFSLILESASTNQTSMYLCASSLGGKPDTQYFGPGTRLTVL.

The V call is TRBV9, the J call TRBJ2-5, with D tentatively TRBD1 (7 bases). The V and J ends lost 0 bases and 7 bases respectively, with 16 bases between them. The CDR3 consists of 15 residues. Germline CDR1 reads SGDLS; CDR2 reads YYNGEE. CDR3 loop: CASSVGRAGGGTQYF. CDR3 DNA: TGTGCCAGCAGCGTAGGGCGGGCAGGGGGAGGGACCCAGTACTTC.

The gene calls are TRBV10-3 and TRBJ2-3, with TRBD2 as a possible D gene (6 bases). Trimming took off 10 bases at V and 0 bases at J, with 14 bases between the two ends. Looked up from germline, CDR1 is ENHRY and CDR2 is SYGVKD. This CDR3 comprises 14 residues. CDR3 residues: CATHFGTSTDTQYF. CDR3 nucleotides: TGTGCCACCCATTTCGGGACTAGCACAGATACGCAGTATTTT.

The V gene is TRBV18, the J gene TRBJ2-3, with D maybe TRBD2 (5 bases). Trimming took 3 bases from V and 1 from J, leaving 14 bases between them. CDR1 KGHSH and CDR2 LQKENI come from the germline V gene. The CDR3 totals 16 residues. CDR3 loop: CASSPSGAVGTDTQYF. The CDR3 coding sequence is TGTGCCAGCTCACCGAGCGGAGCCGTGGGCACAGATACGCAGTATTTT.

This sequence joins TRBV9 and TRBJ2-5; the match to TRBD2 covers 13 bases. V shed 3 bases and J 4 bases; nucleotides not matched to a gene: 9. CDR3 length: 17 amino acids. CDR1 SGDLS and CDR2 YYNGEE come from the germline V gene. The CDR3 is CASSALGLAGDRETQYF. The CDR3 coding sequence is TGTGCCAGCAGCGCGCTAGGACTAGCGGGAGATCGAGAGACCCAGTACTTC.

The rearrangement links TRBV7-3 to TRBJ2-1, with TRBD2 matching 11 bases. Trimming took 1 base from V and 4 from J; bases not matched to a gene: 12. CDR3 length: 19 residues. Germline V gene data show CDR1 as SGHTA and CDR2 as FQGTGA. The CDR3 DNA sequence: TGTGCCAGCAGCTTAAAAGCCCAGCCGACTAGCGGGACATACAATGAGCAGTTCTTC. This sequence encodes CASSLKAQPTSGTYNEQFF. Using reference TRBV7-3 and TRBJ2-1 for the parts outside the CDR3, the full variable domain is GAGVSQTPSNKVTEKGKYVELRCDPISGHTALYWYRQSLGQGPEFLIYFQGTGAADDSGLPNDRFFAVRPEGSVSTLKIQRTERGDSAVYLCASSLKAQPTSGTYNEQFFGPGTRLTVL.

CDR3 sequence: CASSVLSSAGANVLTF. The DNA for the CDR3 is TGTGCCAGCAGCGTACTCTCTAGCGCTGGGGCCAACGTCCTGACTTTC. The chain has TRBV9 and TRBJ2-6, with TRBD2 as a possible D gene (6 bases). Trimming took 1 base from V and 2 from J, leaving 10 bases between them. The V gene's germline CDR1 is SGDLS and CDR2 YYNGEE. The CDR3 has 16 residues.

This clone was picked up a small number of times. The chain employs TRBV18 and TRBJ1-4; the D gene is possibly TRBD1 (5 bases). This CDR3 region has 17 residues. The V end lost 3 bases, the J end lost 4 bases, and 18 bases lay between the germline ends. Germline lookup yields CDR1 KGHSH and CDR2 LQKENI. The DNA of the CDR3 is TGTGCCAGCTCACCCCAACAGAGACAGCCCTTTAATGAAAAACTGTTTTTT. It translates to CASSPQQRQPFNEKLFF.

This clone was recorded once. The V and J genes are TRBV2 and TRBJ2-3; TRBD2 matches 7 bases. Per germline, CDR1 SNHLY and CDR2 FYNNEI. This CDR3 contains 14 residues. J gave up 0 bases and V 8 bases, and 5 bases lay outside the gene matches. This chain's CDR3 is CASSLAASTDTQYF. The CDR3 region has the DNA TGTGCCAGCTCCCTAGCGGCTAGCACAGATACGCAGTATTTT.

This chain joins TRBV15 and TRBJ2-5, with 8 bases aligning to TRBD2. This CDR3 contains 17 residues. The V gene's germline CDR1 is LNHNV and CDR2 YYDKDF (reference sequence). V shed 0 bases, J shed 4 bases, and the junction held 10 bases outside the gene matches. CDR3 in amino acids: CATSREGWAGGGETQYF. For the CDR3, the DNA is TGTGCCACCAGCAGAGAAGGGTGGGCGGGAGGAGGAGAGACCCAGTACTTC.

The gene calls are TRBV27 and TRBJ1-2; a weak D match, TRBD1 (5 bases). The CDR3 runs 14 residues. V dropped 6 bases and J dropped 2 bases, with 13 bases sitting between them. Looked up from germline, CDR1 is MNHEY and CDR2 is SMNVEV (reference sequence). CDR3 residues: CASSPRVPNYGYTF. Written as DNA, the CDR3 is TGTGCCAGCAGCCCCAGGGTACCCAACTATGGCTACACCTTC.

The CDR3 DNA reads TGTGCCAGTAGTGACTCAGGGCCTAACACTGAAGCTTTCTTT. This sequence encodes CASSDSGPNTEAFF. The chain joins TRBV19 to TRBJ1-1; TRBD1 is a possible D gene (5 bases). The CDR3 extends over 14 amino acids. CDR1 is LNHDA and CDR2 is SQIVND in the germline V gene (reference sequence). Trimming removed 5 bases from V and 2 bases from J, with 12 bases in between.

The CDR3 DNA reads as TGCGCCAGCAGCCCACTAGCGGGATCCTACAATGAGCAGTTCTTC. Encoded protein: CASSPLAGSYNEQFF. The chain carries TRBV4-1 and TRBJ2-1; 10 nucleotides line up with TRBD2. Germline V gene sequence: CDR1 MGHRA, CDR2 YSYEKL. This CDR3 region has 15 residues. The trim removed 4 bases at V and 1 base at J, leaving 1 base unmatched.

This clone came up a few times. The chain is built from TRBV6-1 and TRBJ2-7; TRBD1 is a possible D gene (6 bases). Looked up from germline, CDR1 is MNHNS and CDR2 is SASEGT. The V and J ends lost 6 bases and 3 bases respectively, with 9 bases between them. This CDR3 comprises 12 residues. CDR3 in DNA: TGTGCCAGCAGAGCACAGGGCTACGAGCAGTACTTC. It encodes CASRAQGYEQYF.

As DNA, the CDR3 is TGTGCCAGCAGCCCCCCCACGGTTCAATCCTACGAGCAGTACTTC. Translation: CASSPPTVQSYEQYF. The J gene is TRBJ2-7, the V gene TRBV11-2; D is undetermined. Per germline, CDR1 SGHAT and CDR2 FQNNGV. The CDR3 extends over 15 amino acids. Trimming shortened V by 5 bases and J by 1 base, and 15 bases separated the two germline ends.

The rearrangement uses TRBV7-3 and TRBJ2-3; D remains unclear. The germline V and J ends were trimmed by 5 bases and 2 bases, with 8 bases remaining between them. The germline gives CDR1 SGHTA, CDR2 FQGTGA. CDR3 length equals 13 residues. CDR3 DNA sequence: TGTGCCAGCAGCGAAGGAGCCACAGATACGCAGTATTTT. Translating gives CASSEGATDTQYF.